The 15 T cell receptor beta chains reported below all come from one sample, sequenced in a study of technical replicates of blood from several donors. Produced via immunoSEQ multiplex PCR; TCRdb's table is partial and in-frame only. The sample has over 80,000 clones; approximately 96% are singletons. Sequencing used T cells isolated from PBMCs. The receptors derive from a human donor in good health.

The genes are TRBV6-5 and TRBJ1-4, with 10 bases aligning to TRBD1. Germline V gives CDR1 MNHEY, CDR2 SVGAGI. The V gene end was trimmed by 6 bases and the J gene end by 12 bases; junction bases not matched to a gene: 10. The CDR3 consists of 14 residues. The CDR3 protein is CASRDRGRPGELFF. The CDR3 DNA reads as TGTGCCAGCAGAGACAGGGGGCGGCCCGGGGAACTGTTTTTT.

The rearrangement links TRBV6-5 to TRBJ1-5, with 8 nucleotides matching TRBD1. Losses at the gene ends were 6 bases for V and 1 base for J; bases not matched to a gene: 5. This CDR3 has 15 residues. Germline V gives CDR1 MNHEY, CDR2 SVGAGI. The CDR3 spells CASRDTGGSNQPQHF. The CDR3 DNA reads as TGTGCCAGCAGAGATACAGGGGGGAGCAATCAGCCCCAGCATTTT.

The CDR3 is CAWSWHGGLAGEKFFGDTQYF. The CDR3 DNA sequence: TGTGCCTGGAGTTGGCATGGAGGACTAGCGGGAGAAAAATTTTTTGGAGATACGCAGTATTTT. J is TRBJ2-3 and V is TRBV30; 13 nucleotides line up with TRBD2. The CDR3 sequence is 21 residues long. V trimming: 2 bases; J trimming: 5 bases; junction bases outside the gene matches: 22. Germline CDR1 reads GTSNPN; CDR2 reads SVGIG (reference sequence). The full variable domain, its missing parts supplied by reference TRBV30 and TRBJ2-3, is SQTIHQWPATLVQPVGSPLSLECTVEGTSNPNLYWYRQAAGRGLQLLFYSVGIGQISSEVPQNLSASRPQDRQFILSSKKLLLSDSGFYLCAWSWHGGLAGEKFFGDTQYFGPGTRLTVL.

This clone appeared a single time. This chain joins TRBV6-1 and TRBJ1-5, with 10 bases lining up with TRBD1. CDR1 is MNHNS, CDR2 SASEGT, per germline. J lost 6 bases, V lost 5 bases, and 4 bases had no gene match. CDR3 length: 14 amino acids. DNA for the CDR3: TGTGCCAGCAGTAAGACAGGGGGCAGTCAGCCCCAGCATTTT. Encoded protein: CASSKTGGSQPQHF.

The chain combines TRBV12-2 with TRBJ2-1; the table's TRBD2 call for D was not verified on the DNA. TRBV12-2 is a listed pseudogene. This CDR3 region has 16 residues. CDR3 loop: CASRLATTGSYNEQFF. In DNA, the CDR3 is TGTGCAAGTCGCTTAGCTACCACGGGCTCCTACAATGAGCAGTTCTTC.

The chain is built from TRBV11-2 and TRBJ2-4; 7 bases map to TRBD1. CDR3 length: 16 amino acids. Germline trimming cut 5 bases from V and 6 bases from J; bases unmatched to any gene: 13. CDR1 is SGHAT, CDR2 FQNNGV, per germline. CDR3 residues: CASSPPLTGAGNIQYF. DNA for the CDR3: TGTGCCAGCAGCCCCCCGTTAACAGGGGCCGGAAACATTCAGTACTTC. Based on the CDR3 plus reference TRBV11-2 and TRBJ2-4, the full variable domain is EAGVAQSPRYKIIEKRQSVAFWCNPISGHATLYWYQQILGQGPKLLIQFQNNGVVDDSQLPKDRFSAERLKGVDSTLKIQPAKLEDSAVYLCASSPPLTGAGNIQYFGAGTRLSVL.

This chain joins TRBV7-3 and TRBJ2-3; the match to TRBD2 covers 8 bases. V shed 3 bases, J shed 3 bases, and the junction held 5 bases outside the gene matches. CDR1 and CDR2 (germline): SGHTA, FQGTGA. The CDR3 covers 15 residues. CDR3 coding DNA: TGTGCCAGCAGCTTCGGACTAGCCATGACAGATACGCAGTATTTT. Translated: CASSFGLAMTDTQYF.

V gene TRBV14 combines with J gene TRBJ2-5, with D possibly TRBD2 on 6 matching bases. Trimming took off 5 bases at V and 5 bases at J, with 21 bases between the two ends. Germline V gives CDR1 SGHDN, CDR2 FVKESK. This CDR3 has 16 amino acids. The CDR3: CASSSSEMVRVETQYF. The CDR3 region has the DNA TGTGCCAGCAGCTCTAGCGAGATGGTACGGGTTGAGACCCAGTACTTC.

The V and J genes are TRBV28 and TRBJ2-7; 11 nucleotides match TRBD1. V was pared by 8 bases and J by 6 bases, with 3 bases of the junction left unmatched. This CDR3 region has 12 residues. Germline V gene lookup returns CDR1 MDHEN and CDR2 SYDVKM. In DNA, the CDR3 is TGTGCCAGCGGGACAGGGGGGGTCGAGCAGTACTTC. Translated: CASGTGGVEQYF.

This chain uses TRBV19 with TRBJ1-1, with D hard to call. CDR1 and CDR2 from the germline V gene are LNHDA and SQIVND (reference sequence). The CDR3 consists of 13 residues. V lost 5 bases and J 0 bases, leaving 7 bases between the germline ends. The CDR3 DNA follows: TGTGCCAGTAGTGAGGATTTGAACACTGAAGCTTTCTTT. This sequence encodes CASSEDLNTEAFF.

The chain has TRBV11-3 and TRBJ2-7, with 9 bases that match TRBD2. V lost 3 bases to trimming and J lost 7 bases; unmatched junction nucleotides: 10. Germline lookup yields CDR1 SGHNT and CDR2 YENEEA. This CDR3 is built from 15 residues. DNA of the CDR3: TGTGCCAGCAGCTTTCCCTTTGGCGGGAGGGATGAGCAGTACTTC. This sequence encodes CASSFPFGGRDEQYF.

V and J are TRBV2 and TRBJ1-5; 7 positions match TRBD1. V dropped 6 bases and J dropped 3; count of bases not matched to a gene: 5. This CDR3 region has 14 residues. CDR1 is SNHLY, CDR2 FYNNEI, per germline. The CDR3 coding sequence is TGTGCCAGCAGGGAGACAGGGAACAATCAGCCCCAGCATTTT. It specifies CASRETGNNQPQHF.

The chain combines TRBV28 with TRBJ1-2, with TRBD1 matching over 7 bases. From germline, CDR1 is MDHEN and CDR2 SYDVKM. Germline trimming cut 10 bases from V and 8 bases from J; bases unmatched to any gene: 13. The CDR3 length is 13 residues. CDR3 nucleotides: TGTGCCACCAACCGGGACAGTGTCCGCGGCTACACCTTC. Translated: CATNRDSVRGYTF.

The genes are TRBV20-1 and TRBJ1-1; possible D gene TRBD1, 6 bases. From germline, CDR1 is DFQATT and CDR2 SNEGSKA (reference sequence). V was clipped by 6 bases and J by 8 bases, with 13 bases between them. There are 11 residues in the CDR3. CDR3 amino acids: CSAGPGTEAFF. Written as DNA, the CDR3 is TGCAGTGCCGGCCCCGGGACAGAAGCTTTCTTT.

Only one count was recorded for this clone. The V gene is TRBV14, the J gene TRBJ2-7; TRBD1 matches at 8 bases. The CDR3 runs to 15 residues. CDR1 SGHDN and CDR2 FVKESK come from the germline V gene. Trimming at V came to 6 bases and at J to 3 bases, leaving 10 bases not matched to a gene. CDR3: CASRHSRDRIYEQYF. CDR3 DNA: TGTGCCAGCAGGCATTCTCGGGACAGGATCTACGAGCAGTACTTC.